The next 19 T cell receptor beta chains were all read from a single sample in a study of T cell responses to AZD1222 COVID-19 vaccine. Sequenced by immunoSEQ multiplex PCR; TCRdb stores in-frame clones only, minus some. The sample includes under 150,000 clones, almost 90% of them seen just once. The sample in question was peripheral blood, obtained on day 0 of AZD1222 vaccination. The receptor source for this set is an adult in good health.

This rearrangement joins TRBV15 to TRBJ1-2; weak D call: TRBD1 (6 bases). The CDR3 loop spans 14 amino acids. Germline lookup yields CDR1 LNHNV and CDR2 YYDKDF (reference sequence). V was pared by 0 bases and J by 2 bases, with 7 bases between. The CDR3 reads CATSRDRGNYGYTF. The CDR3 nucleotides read TGTGCCACCAGCAGAGACAGGGGAAACTATGGCTACACCTTC.

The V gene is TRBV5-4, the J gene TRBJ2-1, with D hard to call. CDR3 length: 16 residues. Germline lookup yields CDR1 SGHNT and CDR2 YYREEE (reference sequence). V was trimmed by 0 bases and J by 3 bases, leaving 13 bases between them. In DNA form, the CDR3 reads TGTGCCAGCAGCTTGGGCGCGAGGCTCATCTACAATGAGCAGTTCTTC. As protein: CASSLGARLIYNEQFF.

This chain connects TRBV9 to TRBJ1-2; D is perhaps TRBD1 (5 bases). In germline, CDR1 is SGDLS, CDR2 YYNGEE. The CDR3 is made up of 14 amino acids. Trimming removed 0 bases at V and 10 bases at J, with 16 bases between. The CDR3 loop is CASSVDFSGRVYTF. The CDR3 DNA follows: TGTGCCAGCAGCGTAGATTTTTCGGGCAGGGTCTACACCTTC.

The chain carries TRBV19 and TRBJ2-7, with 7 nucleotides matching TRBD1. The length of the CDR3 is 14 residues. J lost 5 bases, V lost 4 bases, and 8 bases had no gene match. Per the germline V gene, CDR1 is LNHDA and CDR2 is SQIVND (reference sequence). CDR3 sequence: CASSRQGIINEQYF. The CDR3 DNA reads TGTGCCAGTAGTAGACAGGGCATAATCAACGAGCAGTACTTC.

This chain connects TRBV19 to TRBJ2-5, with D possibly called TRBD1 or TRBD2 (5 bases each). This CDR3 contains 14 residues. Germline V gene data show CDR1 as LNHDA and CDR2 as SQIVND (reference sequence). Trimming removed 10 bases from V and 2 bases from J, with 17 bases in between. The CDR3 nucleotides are TGTGCCACCAAAAAGAGGGGACGACAAGAGACCCAGTACTTC. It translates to CATKKRGRQETQYF.

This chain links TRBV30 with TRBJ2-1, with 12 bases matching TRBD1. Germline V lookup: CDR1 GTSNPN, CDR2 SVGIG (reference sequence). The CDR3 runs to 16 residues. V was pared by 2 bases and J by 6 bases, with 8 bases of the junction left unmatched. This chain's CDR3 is CAWSSPGQGAGNEQFF. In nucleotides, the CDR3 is TGTGCCTGGAGTTCACCGGGACAGGGGGCGGGCAATGAGCAGTTCTTC.

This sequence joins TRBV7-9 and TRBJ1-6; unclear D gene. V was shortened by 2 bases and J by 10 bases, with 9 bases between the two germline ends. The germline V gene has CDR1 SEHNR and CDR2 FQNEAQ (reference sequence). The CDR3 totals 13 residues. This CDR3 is CASSLSPDSPLHF. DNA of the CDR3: TGTGCCAGCAGCTTATCCCCGGACTCACCCCTCCACTTT.

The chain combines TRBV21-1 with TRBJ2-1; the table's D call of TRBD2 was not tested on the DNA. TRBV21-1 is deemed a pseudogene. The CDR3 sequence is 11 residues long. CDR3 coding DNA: TGTGCCAGCATTGTGGCGGATGAGCAGTTCTTC. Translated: CASIVADEQFF.

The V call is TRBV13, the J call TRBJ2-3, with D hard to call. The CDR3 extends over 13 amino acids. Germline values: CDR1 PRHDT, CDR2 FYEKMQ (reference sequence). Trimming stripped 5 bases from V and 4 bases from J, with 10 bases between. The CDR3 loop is CASSHRNADTQYF. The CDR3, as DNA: TGTGCCAGCAGCCACCGGAACGCAGATACGCAGTATTTT. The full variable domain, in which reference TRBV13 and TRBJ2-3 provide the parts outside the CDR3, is AAGVIQSPRHLIKEKRETATLKCYPIPRHDTVYWYQQGPGQDPQFLISFYEKMQSDKGSIPDRFSAQQFSDYHSELNMSSLELGDSALYFCASSHRNADTQYFGPGTRLTVL.

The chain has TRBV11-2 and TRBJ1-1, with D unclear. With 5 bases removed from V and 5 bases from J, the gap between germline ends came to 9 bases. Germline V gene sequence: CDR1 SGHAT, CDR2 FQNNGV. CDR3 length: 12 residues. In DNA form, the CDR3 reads TGTGCCAGCAGCCCCCGCGAGACTGAAGCTTTCTTT. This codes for CASSPRETEAFF.

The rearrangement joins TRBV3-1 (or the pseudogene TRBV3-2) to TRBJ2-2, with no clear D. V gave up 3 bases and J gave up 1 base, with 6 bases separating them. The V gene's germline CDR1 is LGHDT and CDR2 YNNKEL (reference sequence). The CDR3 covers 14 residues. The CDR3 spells CASSHLENTGELFF. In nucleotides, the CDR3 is TGTGCCAGCAGCCACCTAGAGAACACCGGGGAGCTGTTTTTT.

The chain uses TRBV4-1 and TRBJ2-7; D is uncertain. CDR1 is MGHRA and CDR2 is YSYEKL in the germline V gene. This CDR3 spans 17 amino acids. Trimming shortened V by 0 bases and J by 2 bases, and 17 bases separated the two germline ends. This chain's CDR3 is CASSQDKLLSTPYEQYF. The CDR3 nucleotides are TGCGCCAGCAGCCAAGATAAGTTGCTTTCCACCCCCTACGAGCAGTACTTC.

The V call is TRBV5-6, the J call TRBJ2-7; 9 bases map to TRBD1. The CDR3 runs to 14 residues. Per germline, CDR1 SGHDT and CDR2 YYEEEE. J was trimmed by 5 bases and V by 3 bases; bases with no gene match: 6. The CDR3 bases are TGTGCCAGCAGCTCAAGGACAGGGGTCAACGAGCAGTACTTC. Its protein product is CASSSRTGVNEQYF.

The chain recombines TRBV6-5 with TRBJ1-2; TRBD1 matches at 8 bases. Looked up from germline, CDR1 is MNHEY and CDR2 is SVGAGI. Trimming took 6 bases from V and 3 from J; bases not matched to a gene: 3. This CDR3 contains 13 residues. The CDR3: CASRGQEYYGYTF. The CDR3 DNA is TGTGCCAGCAGGGGACAGGAGTACTATGGCTACACCTTC.

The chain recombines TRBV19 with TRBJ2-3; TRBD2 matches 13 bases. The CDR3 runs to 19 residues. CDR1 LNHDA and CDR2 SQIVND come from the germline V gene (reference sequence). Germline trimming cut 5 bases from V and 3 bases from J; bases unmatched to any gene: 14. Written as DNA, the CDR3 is TGTGCCAGTAGTGCACCGGGACTAGCGGGACCAATAGGAACAGATACGCAGTATTTT. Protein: CASSAPGLAGPIGTDTQYF.

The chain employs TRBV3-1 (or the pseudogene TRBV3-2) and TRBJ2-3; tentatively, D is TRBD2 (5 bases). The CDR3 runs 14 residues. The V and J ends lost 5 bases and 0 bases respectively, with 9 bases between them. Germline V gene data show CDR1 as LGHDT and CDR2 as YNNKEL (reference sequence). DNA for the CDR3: TGTGCCAGCAGCTCTAGGACTAGCACAGATACGCAGTATTTT. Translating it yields CASSSRTSTDTQYF.

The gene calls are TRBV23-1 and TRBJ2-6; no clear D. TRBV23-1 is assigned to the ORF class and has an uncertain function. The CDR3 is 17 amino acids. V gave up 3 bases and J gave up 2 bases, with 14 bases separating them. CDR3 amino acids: CASSHRVPPPGANVLTF. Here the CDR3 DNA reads TGCGCCAGCAGTCACCGGGTCCCACCCCCTGGGGCCAACGTCCTGACTTTC.

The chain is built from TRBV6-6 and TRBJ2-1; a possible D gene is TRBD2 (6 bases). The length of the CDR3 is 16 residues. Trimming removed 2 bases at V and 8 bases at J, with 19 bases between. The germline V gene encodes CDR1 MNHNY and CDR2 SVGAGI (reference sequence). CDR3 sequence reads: CASSYPHSGEAYEQFF. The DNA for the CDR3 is TGTGCCAGCAGTTACCCCCATTCGGGGGAGGCCTATGAGCAGTTCTTC.

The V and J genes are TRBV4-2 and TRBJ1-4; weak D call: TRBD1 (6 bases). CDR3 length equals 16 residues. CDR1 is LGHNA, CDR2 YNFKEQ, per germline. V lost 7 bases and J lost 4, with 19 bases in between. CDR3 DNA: TGTGCCAGCATGCGTCGGAGCGGACAGAATAATGAAAAACTGTTTTTT. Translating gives CASMRRSGQNNEKLFF.